The 5 T cell receptor beta chains presented below share a single source sample, sequenced in a study of monozygotic twins with inflammatory bowel disease. From its re-call of the 5' RACE reads, TCRdb lists each CDR3 protein once, without DNA. Seen in this sample are more than 300,000 distinct CDR3 sequences; the ten most common clones hold about 2.5%. The material sequenced was blood. All receptors derive from a human donor with ulcerative colitis or Crohn's disease, or a healthy co-twin of an affected twin (not recorded which).

The chain links TRBV5-1 to TRBJ1-1; TCRdb calls TRBD1, which cannot be checked without DNA. Germline CDR1 reads SGHRS; CDR2 reads YFSETQ. The CDR3 contains 20 residues. The CDR3 here is CASSSWTGSTLRLGWTEAFF.

CDR3 region: CASSVGTPSTDTQYF. V and J are TRBV9 and TRBJ2-3; TCRdb selects TRBD1, and the lack of DNA leaves this call unchecked. The CDR3 loop spans 15 amino acids. CDR1 SGDLS and CDR2 YYNGEE come from the germline V gene.

V gene TRBV7-9 combines with J gene TRBJ2-3; the D call of TRBD1 rests on TCRdb alone, since no DNA is present to check it. Germline V lookup: CDR1 SEHNR, CDR2 FQNEAQ (reference sequence). CDR3 length equals 15 residues. CDR3 protein: CASSSTGPNTDTQYF.

The chain joins TRBV5-1 to TRBJ2-1. This CDR3 spans 14 amino acids. The germline V gene has CDR1 SGHRS and CDR2 YFSETQ. The CDR3 here is CASSLGPGRKEQFF.

The chain couples TRBV7-2 to TRBJ1-1. This CDR3 spans 13 amino acids. Germline loops: CDR1 SGHTA, CDR2 FQGNSA. CDR3 loop: CASSLDSNTEAFF.